A selection of T cell receptor beta chains follows, all from one sample in a study of T-cell memory formation after mild COVID-19. TCRdb reanalysed the 5' RACE reads using MiXCR and keeps one entry per CDR3 protein. The sample includes about 170,000 distinct CDR3 sequences, approximately 13% of them seen just once. The sample consisted of PBMCs or a T cell subset sorted from them (not recorded which). These receptors were collected from a man between 18 and 29 years old who had mild COVID-19 (a few samples of this study predate the infection). Cell type and time point are not known. CDR3s include the opening cysteine and the closing phenylalanine or tryptophan. A D gene is named only where the DNA matches it firmly. Clone size is given for some rows only: seen once, a few or many times, or a class if the clone is expanded.

D: -; size: few; V: TRBV6-2/TRBV6-3; J: TRBJ2-1; CDR3: CASSYGSGSYNEQFF
D: -; size: few; V: TRBV9; J: TRBJ1-5; CDR3: CASSRGSIGDQPQHF
D: -; size: -; V: TRBV19; J: TRBJ1-5; CDR3: CATRDSNQPQHF
D: TRBD2; size: few; V: TRBV7-2; J: TRBJ2-5; CDR3: CASSGGGTETQYF
D: -; size: few; V: TRBV4-3; J: TRBJ1-2; CDR3: CASSQQTGSSGYTF
D: -; size: few; V: TRBV10-3; J: TRBJ1-6; CDR3: CAIRRDSPDNSPLHF
D: -; size: few; V: TRBV12-3/TRBV12-4; J: TRBJ1-1; CDR3: CASSRPARRAFF
D: -; size: -; V: TRBV12-3/TRBV12-4; J: TRBJ1-2; CDR3: CASSQDLIQGYTF
D: -; size: few; V: TRBV12-3/TRBV12-4; J: TRBJ1-5; CDR3: CASSRDYGNQPQHF
D: -; size: once; V: TRBV5-1; J: TRBJ1-4; CDR3: CASSPRQPEGEKLFF
D: -; size: few; V: TRBV5-5; J: TRBJ2-6; CDR3: CASSYSSGANVLTF
D: -; size: -; V: TRBV5-1; J: TRBJ2-5; CDR3: CASSLSLGAETQYF
D: -; size: few; V: TRBV23-1; J: TRBJ2-3; CDR3: CASSQGGQRTDTQYF
D: -; size: -; V: TRBV6-1; J: TRBJ1-5; CDR3: CASSAVGGRQPQHF
D: -; size: many; V: TRBV6-5; J: TRBJ2-5; CDR3: CARKKTAAETQYF
D: TRBD1; size: many; V: TRBV12-3/TRBV12-4; J: TRBJ1-2; CDR3: CASSFGGQGTGYTF
D: TRBD2; size: -; V: TRBV7-2; J: TRBJ2-5; CDR3: CASSPNALARETQYF
D: -; size: -; V: TRBV7-2; J: TRBJ1-5; CDR3: CASSFMGDQPQHF
D: -; size: few; V: TRBV6-2/TRBV6-3; J: TRBJ1-1; CDR3: CASTSRMNTEAFF
D: TRBD1; size: few; V: TRBV11-2; J: TRBJ2-7; CDR3: CASSLLPGQVYEQYF
D: -; size: -; V: TRBV20-1; J: TRBJ1-5; CDR3: CSARGGGLNQPQHF
D: -; size: few; V: TRBV28; J: TRBJ1-5; CDR3: CATQGNQPQHF